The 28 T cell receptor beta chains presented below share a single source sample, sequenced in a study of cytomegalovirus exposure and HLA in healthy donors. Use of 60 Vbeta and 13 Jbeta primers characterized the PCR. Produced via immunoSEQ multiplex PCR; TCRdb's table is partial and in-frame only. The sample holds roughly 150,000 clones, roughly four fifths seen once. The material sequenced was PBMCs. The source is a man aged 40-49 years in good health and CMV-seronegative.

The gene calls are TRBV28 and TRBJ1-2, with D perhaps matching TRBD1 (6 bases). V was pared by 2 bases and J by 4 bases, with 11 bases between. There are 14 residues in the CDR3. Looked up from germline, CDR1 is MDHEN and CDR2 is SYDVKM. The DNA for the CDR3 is TGTGCCAGCAGTTTACCGGACAGTCCCTATGGCTACACCTTC. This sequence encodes CASSLPDSPYGYTF.

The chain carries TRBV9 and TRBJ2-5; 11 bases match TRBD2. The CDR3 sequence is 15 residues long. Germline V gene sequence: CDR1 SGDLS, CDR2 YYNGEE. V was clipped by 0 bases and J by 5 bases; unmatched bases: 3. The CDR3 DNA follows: TGTGCCAGCAGCGTAGCTAGCGGGAGGACCGAGACCCAGTACTTC. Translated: CASSVASGRTETQYF. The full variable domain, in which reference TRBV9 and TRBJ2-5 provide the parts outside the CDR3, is DSGVTQTPKHLITATGQRVTLRCSPRSGDLSVYWYQQSLDQGLQFLIQYYNGEERAKGNILERFSAQQFPDLHSELNLSSLELGDSALYFCASSVASGRTETQYFGPGTRLLVL.

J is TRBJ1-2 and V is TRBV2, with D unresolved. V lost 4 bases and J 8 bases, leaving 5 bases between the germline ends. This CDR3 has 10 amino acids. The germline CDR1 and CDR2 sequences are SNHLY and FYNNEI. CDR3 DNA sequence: TGTGCCAGCAGTGGAGGGGGCTACACCTTC. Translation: CASSGGGYTF.

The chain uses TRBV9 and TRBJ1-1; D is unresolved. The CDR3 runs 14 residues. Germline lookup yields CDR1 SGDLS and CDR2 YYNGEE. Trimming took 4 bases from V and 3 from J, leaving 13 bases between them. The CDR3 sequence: CASSPMGGYTEAFF. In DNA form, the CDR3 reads TGTGCCAGCAGCCCCATGGGAGGGTACACTGAAGCTTTCTTT.

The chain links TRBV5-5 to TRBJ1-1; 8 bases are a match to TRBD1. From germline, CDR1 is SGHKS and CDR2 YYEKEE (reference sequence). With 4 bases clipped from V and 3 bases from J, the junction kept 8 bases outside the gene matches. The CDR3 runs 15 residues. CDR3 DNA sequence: TGTGCCAGCAGCCGTGGACAGGGTGGGTACACTGAAGCTTTCTTT. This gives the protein CASSRGQGGYTEAFF. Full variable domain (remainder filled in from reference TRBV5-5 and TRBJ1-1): DAGVTQSPTHLIKTRGQQVTLRCSPISGHKSVSWYQQVLGQGPQFIFQYYEKEERGRGNFPDRFSARQFPNYSSELNVNALLLGDSALYLCASSRGQGGYTEAFFGQGTRLTVV.

The CDR3 bases are TGTGCCAGCAGCGGTCCACTACACACAGATACGCAGTATTTT. Translation gives CASSGPLHTDTQYF. This chain joins TRBV7-2 and TRBJ2-3; D is uncertain. The CDR3 is 14 amino acids. CDR1 SGHTA and CDR2 FQGNSA come from the germline V gene. Between the trimmed V and J ends, which lost 5 bases and 2 bases, there was a span of 11 bases. Together with reference TRBV7-2 and TRBJ2-3, the CDR3 gives the full variable domain: GAGVSQSPSNKVTEKGKDVELRCDPISGHTALYWYRQSLGQGLEFLIYFQGNSAPDKSGLPSDRFSAERTGGSVSTLTIQRTQQEDSAVYLCASSGPLHTDTQYFGPGTRLTVL.

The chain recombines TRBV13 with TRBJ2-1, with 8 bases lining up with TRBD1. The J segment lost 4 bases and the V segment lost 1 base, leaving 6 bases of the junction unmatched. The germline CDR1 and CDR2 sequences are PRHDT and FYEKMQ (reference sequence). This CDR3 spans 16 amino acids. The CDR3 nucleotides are TGTGCCAGCAGCTTAGAGACAGGGGACCATTACAATGAGCAGTTCTTC. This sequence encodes CASSLETGDHYNEQFF.

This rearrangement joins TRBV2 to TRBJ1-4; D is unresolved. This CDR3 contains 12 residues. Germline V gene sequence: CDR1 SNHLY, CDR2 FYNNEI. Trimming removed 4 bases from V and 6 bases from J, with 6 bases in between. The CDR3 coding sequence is TGTGCCAGCAGTGGAGGATATGAAAAACTGTTTTTT. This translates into CASSGGYEKLFF.

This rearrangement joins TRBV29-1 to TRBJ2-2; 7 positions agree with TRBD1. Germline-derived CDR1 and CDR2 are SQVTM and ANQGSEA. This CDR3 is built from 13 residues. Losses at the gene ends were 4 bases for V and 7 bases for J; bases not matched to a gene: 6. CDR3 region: CSVGPGGIGELFF. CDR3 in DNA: TGCAGCGTTGGCCCAGGGGGAATCGGGGAGCTGTTTTTT.

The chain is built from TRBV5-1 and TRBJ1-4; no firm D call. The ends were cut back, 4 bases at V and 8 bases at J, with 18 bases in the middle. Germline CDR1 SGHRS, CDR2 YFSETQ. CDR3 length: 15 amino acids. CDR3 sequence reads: CASSRDGAEYEKLFF. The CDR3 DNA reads TGCGCCAGCAGCCGAGACGGAGCAGAATACGAAAAACTGTTTTTT.

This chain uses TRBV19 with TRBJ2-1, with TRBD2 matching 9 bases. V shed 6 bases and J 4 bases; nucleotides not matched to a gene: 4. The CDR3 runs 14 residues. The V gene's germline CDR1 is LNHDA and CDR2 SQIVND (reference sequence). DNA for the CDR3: TGTGCCAGTAGCCCTGCGGGAGGGTACAATGAGCAGTTCTTC. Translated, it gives CASSPAGGYNEQFF.

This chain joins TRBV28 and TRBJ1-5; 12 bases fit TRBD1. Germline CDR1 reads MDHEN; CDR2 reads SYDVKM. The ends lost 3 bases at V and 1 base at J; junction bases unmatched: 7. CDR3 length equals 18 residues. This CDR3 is CASSFPGQGARSNQPQHF. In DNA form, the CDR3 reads TGTGCCAGCAGTTTTCCGGGACAGGGGGCTCGAAGCAATCAGCCCCAGCATTTT. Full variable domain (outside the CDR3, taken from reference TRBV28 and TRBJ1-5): DVKVTQSSRYLVKRTGEKVFLECVQDMDHENMFWYRQDPGLGLRLIYFSYDVKMKEKGDIPEGYSVSREKKERFSLILESASTNQTSMYLCASSFPGQGARSNQPQHFGDGTRLSIL.

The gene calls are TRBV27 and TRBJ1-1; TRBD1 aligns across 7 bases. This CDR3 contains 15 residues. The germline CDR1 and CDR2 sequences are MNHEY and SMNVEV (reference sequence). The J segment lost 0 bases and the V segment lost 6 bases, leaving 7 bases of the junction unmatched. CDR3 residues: CASRLWTGLNTEAFF. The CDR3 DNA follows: TGTGCCAGCAGGCTGTGGACAGGTTTGAACACTGAAGCTTTCTTT.

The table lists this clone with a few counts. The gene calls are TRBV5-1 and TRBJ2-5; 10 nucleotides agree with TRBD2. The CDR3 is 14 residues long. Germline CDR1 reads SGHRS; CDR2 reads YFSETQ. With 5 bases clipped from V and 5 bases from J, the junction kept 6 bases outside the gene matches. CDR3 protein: CASRASGSKETQYF. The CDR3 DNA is TGCGCCAGCAGGGCTAGCGGGAGTAAGGAGACCCAGTACTTC.

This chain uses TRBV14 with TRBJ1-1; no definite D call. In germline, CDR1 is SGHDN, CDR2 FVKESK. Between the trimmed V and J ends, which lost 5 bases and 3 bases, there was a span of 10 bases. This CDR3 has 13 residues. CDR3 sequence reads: CASSAFQYTEAFF. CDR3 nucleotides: TGTGCCAGCAGCGCCTTTCAGTACACTGAAGCTTTCTTT.

CDR3 nucleotides: TGTGCCAGCAGTGAGGCTAGCGGGACAAAGCAGTTCTTC. Encoded protein: CASSEASGTKQFF. V usage is TRBV6-1 and J usage is TRBJ2-1, with 9 bases that match TRBD2. Germline loops: CDR1 MNHNS, CDR2 SASEGT. After removal of 3 bases from V and 11 bases from J, the junction contained 5 bases not matched to a gene. CDR3 size: 13 residues.

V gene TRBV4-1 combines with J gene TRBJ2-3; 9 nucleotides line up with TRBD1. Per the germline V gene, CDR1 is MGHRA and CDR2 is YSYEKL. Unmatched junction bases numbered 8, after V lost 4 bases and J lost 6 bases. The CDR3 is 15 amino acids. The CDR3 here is CASSPQGAMVDTQYF. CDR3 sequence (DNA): TGCGCCAGCAGCCCACAGGGGGCAATGGTGGATACGCAGTATTTT.

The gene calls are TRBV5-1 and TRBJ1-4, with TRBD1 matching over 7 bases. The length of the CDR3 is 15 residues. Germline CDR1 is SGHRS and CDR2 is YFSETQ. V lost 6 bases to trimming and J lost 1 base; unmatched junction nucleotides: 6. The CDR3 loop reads CASKLGGETNEKLFF. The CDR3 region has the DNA TGCGCCAGCAAACTAGGGGGCGAAACTAATGAAAAACTGTTTTTT.

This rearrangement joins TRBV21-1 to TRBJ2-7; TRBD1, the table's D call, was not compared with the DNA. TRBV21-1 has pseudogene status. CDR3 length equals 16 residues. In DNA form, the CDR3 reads TGTGCCAGCAGCAAAGCGCACACAGGGTCGTCCTACGAGCAGTACTTC. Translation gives CASSKAHTGSSYEQYF.

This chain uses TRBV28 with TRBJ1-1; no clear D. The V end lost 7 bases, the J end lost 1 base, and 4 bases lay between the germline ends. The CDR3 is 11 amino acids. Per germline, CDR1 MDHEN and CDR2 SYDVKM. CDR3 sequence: CASNGNTEAFF. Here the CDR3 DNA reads TGTGCCAGCAACGGGAACACTGAAGCTTTCTTT.

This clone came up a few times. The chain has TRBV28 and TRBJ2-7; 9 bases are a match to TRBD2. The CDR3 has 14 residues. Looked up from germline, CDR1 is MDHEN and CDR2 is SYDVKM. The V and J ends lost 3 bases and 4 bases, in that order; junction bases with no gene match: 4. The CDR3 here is CASSFRSGRYEQYV. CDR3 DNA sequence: TGTGCCAGCAGTTTCAGGAGCGGGAGGTACGAGCAGTACGTC.

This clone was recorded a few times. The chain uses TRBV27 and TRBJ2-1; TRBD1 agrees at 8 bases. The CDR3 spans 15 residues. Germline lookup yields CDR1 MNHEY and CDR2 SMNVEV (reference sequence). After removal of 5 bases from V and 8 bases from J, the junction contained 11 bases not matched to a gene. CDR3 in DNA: TGTGCCAGCAGTCCGGGACAGGTTACGGTCGATGAGCAGTTCTTC. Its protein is CASSPGQVTVDEQFF.

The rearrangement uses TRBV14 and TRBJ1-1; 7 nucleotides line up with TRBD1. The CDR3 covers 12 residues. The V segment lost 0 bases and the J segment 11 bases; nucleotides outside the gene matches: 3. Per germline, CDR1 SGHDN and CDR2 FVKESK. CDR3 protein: CASSQDARGAFF. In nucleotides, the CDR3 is TGTGCCAGCAGCCAAGATGCCAGGGGGGCTTTCTTT.

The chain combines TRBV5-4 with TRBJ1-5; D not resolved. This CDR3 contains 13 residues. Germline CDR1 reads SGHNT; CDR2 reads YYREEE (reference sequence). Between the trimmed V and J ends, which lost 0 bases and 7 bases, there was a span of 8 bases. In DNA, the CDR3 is TGTGCCAGCAGCTTGGAAGGCGGCCAGCCCCAGCATTTT. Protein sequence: CASSLEGGQPQHF. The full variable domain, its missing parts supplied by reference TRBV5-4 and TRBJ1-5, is ETGVTQSPTHLIKTRGQQVTLRCSSQSGHNTVSWYQQALGQGPQFIFQYYREEENGRGNFPPRFSGLQFPNYSSELNVNALELDDSALYLCASSLEGGQPQHFGDGTRLSIL.

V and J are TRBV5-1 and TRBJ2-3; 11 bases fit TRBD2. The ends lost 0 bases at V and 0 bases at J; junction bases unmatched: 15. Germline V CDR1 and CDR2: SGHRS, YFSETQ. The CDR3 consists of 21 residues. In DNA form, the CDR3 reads TGCGCCAGCAGCTTGGAGTTCGGCAGGGGACTAGCGGAGGGCAGCACAGATACGCAGTATTTT. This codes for CASSLEFGRGLAEGSTDTQYF.

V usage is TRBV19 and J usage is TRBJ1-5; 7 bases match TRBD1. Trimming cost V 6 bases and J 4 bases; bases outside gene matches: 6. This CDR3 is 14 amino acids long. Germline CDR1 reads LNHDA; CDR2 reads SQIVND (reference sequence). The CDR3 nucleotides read TGTGCCAGTAGCTCCTACAGGGGAAATCAGCCCCAGCATTTT. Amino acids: CASSSYRGNQPQHF.

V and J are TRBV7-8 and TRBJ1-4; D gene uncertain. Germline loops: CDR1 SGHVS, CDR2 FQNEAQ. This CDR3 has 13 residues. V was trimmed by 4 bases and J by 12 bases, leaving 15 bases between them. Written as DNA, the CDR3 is TGTGCCAGCAGCTCCCCGCCGAGGAGGGAACTGTTTTTT. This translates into CASSSPPRRELFF.

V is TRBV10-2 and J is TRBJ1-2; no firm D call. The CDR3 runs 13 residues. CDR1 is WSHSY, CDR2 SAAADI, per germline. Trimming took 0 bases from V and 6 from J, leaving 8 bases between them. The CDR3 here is CASSESWSDGYTF. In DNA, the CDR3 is TGCGCCAGCAGTGAGTCCTGGTCGGATGGCTACACCTTC.